This T cell receptor (beta chain) was profiled in a study of T-cell reconstitution after alpha-beta-depleted transplantation in children. Study observations and caveats: Expanded graft clones, several hundred of them, were reportedly the source of alpha-beta T cells about two months after transplant. It was surviving recipient T cells and thymic progenitors that gave some patients high TCRbeta diversity at day 60. It was newly produced T cells that mostly accounted for T-cell counts and diversity one year after transplant.

Trimming cost V 1 base and J 4 bases, with 11 bases left between them. The CDR3 is 15 residues long. Germline values: CDR1 SNHLY, CDR2 FYNNEI. This clonotype has a count of ten or more. The antigen remains unidentified. A TCRbeta library incorporating unique molecular identifiers was prepared. Each CDR3 protein is one row after TCRdb ran MiXCR on the PCR reads. The data show 200,000 to 250,000 distinct CDR3 sequences, 7.5% to 9.5% seen once. This TCR was recovered from a male patient aged 2-15 years who had a stem cell transplant for acute myeloid leukemia, so the T cells may come from the graft donor. The specimen was PBMCs, mostly from graft donor cells, collected 360 days after TCRalphabeta/CD19-depleted stem cell transplant. This chain links TRBV2 with TRBJ2-1; tentatively, D is TRBD2 (5 bases). CDR3 amino acids: CASSEGLQSYNEQFF. Written as DNA, the CDR3 is TGTGCCAGCAGTGAAGGACTACAGTCTTACAATGAGCAGTTCTTC.